What follows are 21 T cell receptor beta chains derived from one specimen sequenced in a study of T cells after yellow fever vaccination. TCRdb re-derived calls from the 5' RACE reads in MiXCR, one entry per CDR3 protein. The data contain hundreds of thousands of distinct CDR3 sequences, 6.2% of them singletons. The material was PBMCs, obtained 5 days after the yellow fever booster vaccination. The receptors come from a man younger than 40 who received the YFV17D yellow fever vaccine.

This clonotype was observed a handful of times. The chain uses TRBV30 and TRBJ1-1; D is perhaps TRBD1 (5 bases). V was pared by 2 bases and J by 1 base, with 14 bases between. The CDR3 length is 15 residues. CDR1 and CDR2 from the germline V gene are GTSNPN and SVGIG (reference sequence). The CDR3 DNA sequence: TGTGCCTGGAGTCCCACCCTGGGGACGAACACTGAAGCTTTCTTT. Protein sequence: CAWSPTLGTNTEAFF.

This clonotype has more than one count but fewer than ten. The chain has TRBV19 and TRBJ2-3; D is unclear. CDR3 length: 14 amino acids. Germline V gene lookup returns CDR1 LNHDA and CDR2 SQIVND (reference sequence). V shed 1 base and J shed 1 base, with 6 bases lying between them. Written as DNA, the CDR3 is TGTGCCAGTAGTATAGGGCAGCGCACAGATACGCAGTATTTT. Residues: CASSIGQRTDTQYF.

This clonotype was counted only a few times. The gene calls are TRBV27 and TRBJ1-6, with D maybe TRBD1 (6 bases). Germline values: CDR1 MNHEY, CDR2 SMNVEV (reference sequence). Trimming took 5 bases from V and 7 from J, leaving 15 bases between them. CDR3 length: 15 amino acids. The CDR3 sequence is CASSPGTSINSPLHF. As DNA, the CDR3 is TGTGCCAGCAGTCCTGGGACATCAATCAATTCACCCCTCCACTTT.

Notes on this clonotype: This may come from a read error, since a much larger clone is one base off. The chain employs TRBV6-1 and TRBJ2-1; a weak D match, TRBD1 (6 bases). CDR3 size: 17 residues. The germline V gene has CDR1 MNHNS and CDR2 SASEGT. Trimming removed 6 bases at V and 0 bases at J, with 18 bases between. This CDR3 is CASRKDSYLSSYNEQFF. As DNA, the CDR3 is TGTGCCAGCAGGAAGGACAGCTACCTCAGCTCCTACAATGAGCAGTTCTTC.

This clonotype came up a few times. This chain joins TRBV11-2 and TRBJ2-7, with a tentative D call TRBD2 (6 bases). The CDR3 is 17 residues long. CDR1 SGHAT and CDR2 FQNNGV come from the germline V gene. V was shortened by 6 bases and J by 0 bases, with 21 bases between the two germline ends. This CDR3 reads CASRGWEDQKGSYEQYF. CDR3 sequence (DNA): TGTGCCAGCAGGGGATGGGAGGATCAAAAGGGCTCCTACGAGCAGTACTTC.

This clonotype was seen a few times. This sequence joins TRBV7-2 and TRBJ1-4, with 9 bases identical to TRBD1. V lost 7 bases, J lost 8 bases, and 5 bases stayed unmatched. Germline loops: CDR1 SGHTA, CDR2 FQGNSA. CDR3 length equals 13 residues. The CDR3 nucleotides are TGTGCCAGCACACAGGGGGCGGTGGAAAAACTGTTTTTT. This sequence encodes CASTQGAVEKLFF.

This clonotype occurred many times. V usage is TRBV12-3 or TRBV12-4 and J usage is TRBJ1-1; D is uncertain. Trimming pared 9 bases from V and 1 base from J, leaving 12 bases between. The length of the CDR3 is 13 residues. The CDR3 coding sequence is TGTGCCAGTCAGTGGGATCGGAACACTGAAGCTTTCTTT. Translated: CASQWDRNTEAFF.

This clonotype came up a few times. The rearrangement links TRBV5-4 to TRBJ1-2; TRBD1 aligns across 11 bases. The CDR3 is 15 amino acids. V trimming: 4 bases; J trimming: 7 bases; junction bases outside the gene matches: 9. The V gene's germline CDR1 is SGHNT and CDR2 YYREEE (reference sequence). The CDR3 DNA is TGTGCCAGCAGCACTTGGACAGGGGGCTTCAGTGGCTACACCTTC. It translates to CASSTWTGGFSGYTF.

This clonotype has a count of ten or more. V is TRBV12-5 and J is TRBJ2-1; possibly TRBD2 for D (5 bases). V lost 1 base to trimming and J lost 15 bases, with 13 bases between them. CDR1 is LGHNT, CDR2 FRNRAP, per germline. This CDR3 has 12 residues. The CDR3 DNA sequence: TGTGCTAGTGGTTTGGCCGGGAAACAGCCGTTCTTC. This encodes CASGLAGKQPFF.

This clonotype has a count of ten or more. This chain uses TRBV5-5 with TRBJ1-1, with D maybe TRBD1 (5 bases). Germline V gene lookup returns CDR1 SGHKS and CDR2 YYEKEE (reference sequence). The CDR3 loop spans 12 amino acids. With 2 bases removed from V and 8 bases from J, the gap between germline ends came to 10 bases. CDR3 sequence: CASSFGGFEAFF. CDR3 coding DNA: TGTGCCAGCAGCTTTGGGGGTTTCGAAGCTTTCTTT.

This clonotype was recorded many times. This chain connects TRBV12-5 to TRBJ1-1; 7 bases match TRBD1. Germline loops: CDR1 LGHNT, CDR2 FRNRAP. V lost 7 bases to trimming and J lost 7 bases; unmatched junction nucleotides: 12. The CDR3 spans 14 residues. The CDR3 reads CASVPSGGVLEAFF. For the CDR3, the DNA is TGTGCTAGTGTCCCGTCAGGGGGAGTACTTGAAGCTTTCTTT.

This clonotype has a handful of counts. The chain joins TRBV18 to TRBJ2-2, with D tentatively TRBD1 (6 bases). Between the trimmed V and J ends, which lost 4 bases and 6 bases, there was a span of 9 bases. The CDR3 runs to 13 residues. The germline gives CDR1 KGHSH, CDR2 LQKENI. The CDR3 is CASSLRQAGELFF. Here the CDR3 DNA reads TGTGCCAGCTCACTGCGACAGGCCGGGGAGCTGTTTTTT.

Ten or more counts support this clonotype. The rearrangement uses TRBV24-1 and TRBJ2-1, with 9 bases matching TRBD2. Germline V CDR1 and CDR2: KGHDR, SFDVKD. CDR3 length: 14 amino acids. Trimming at V came to 6 bases and at J to 6 bases, leaving 5 bases not matched to a gene. DNA for the CDR3: TGTGCCACCAGTTCCGCTAGCGGGATCAATGAGCAGTTCTTC. The encoded protein is CATSSASGINEQFF.

This clonotype was observed a handful of times. This sequence joins TRBV19 and TRBJ2-7; 11 bases agree with TRBD2. CDR1 is LNHDA, CDR2 SQIVND, per germline (reference sequence). The CDR3 runs to 15 residues. After removal of 4 bases from V and 9 bases from J, the junction contained 11 bases not matched to a gene. The CDR3 sequence: CASSRTSGSHLGQYF. For the CDR3, the DNA is TGTGCCAGTAGTAGGACTAGCGGGTCGCATTTGGGGCAGTACTTC.

This clonotype came up many times. The chain uses TRBV7-2 and TRBJ2-3, with TRBD2 matching over 8 bases. Germline-derived CDR1 and CDR2 are SGHTA and FQGNSA. The CDR3 covers 14 residues. V shed 4 bases, J shed 3 bases, and the junction held 3 bases outside the gene matches. The CDR3 spells CASSSGTRTDTQYF. The CDR3 nucleotides read TGTGCCAGCAGCTCCGGGACTAGAACAGATACGCAGTATTTT.

The table lists this clonotype with many counts. The chain uses TRBV5-4 and TRBJ2-7, with D possibly matching TRBD1 (5 bases). Germline V CDR1 and CDR2: SGHNT, YYREEE (reference sequence). V was pared by 1 base and J by 6 bases, with 29 bases between. CDR3 length: 19 residues. The CDR3 coding sequence is TGTGCCAGCAGCTTGACGGCGAAGGCTATCGGACAAGCAGGAATCGAGCAGTACTTC. Its translation: CASSLTAKAIGQAGIEQYF.

The chain joins TRBV5-1 to TRBJ2-3; maybe TRBD1 (5 bases). Trimming took 2 bases from V and 4 from J, leaving 11 bases between them. The length of the CDR3 is 14 residues. Germline CDR1 reads SGHRS; CDR2 reads YFSETQ. The CDR3 DNA is TGCGCCAGCAGCTTTTCTCCAGGGTCAGATACGCAGTATTTT. This codes for CASSFSPGSDTQYF.

This clonotype was counted ten times or more. The chain joins TRBV6-2 or TRBV6-3 to TRBJ2-7; TRBD2 agrees at 7 bases. The ends lost 5 bases at V and 0 bases at J; junction bases unmatched: 7. Germline V gene sequence: CDR1 MNHEY, CDR2 SVGEGT. This CDR3 spans 15 amino acids. CDR3 coding DNA: TGTGCCAGCAGTGTACTAGCGCCGAGCTCCTACGAGCAGTACTTC. This codes for CASSVLAPSSYEQYF.

In this sample, this clonotype turned up many times. The rearrangement joins TRBV20-1 to TRBJ2-5; 7 bases fit TRBD2. Germline V gene sequence: CDR1 DFQATT, CDR2 SNEGSKA (reference sequence). With V trimmed by 6 bases and J by 5 bases, 12 bases remained unmatched. The CDR3 contains 14 residues. The CDR3, as DNA: TGCAGTGCCGTAGGCGGGGGAGCAACTGAGACCCAGTACTTC. It specifies CSAVGGGATETQYF.

This clonotype was seen only a few times. The gene calls are TRBV18 and TRBJ2-3, with D unresolved. V dropped 3 bases and J dropped 1 base, with 11 bases sitting between them. In germline, CDR1 is KGHSH, CDR2 LQKENI. The length of the CDR3 is 15 residues. CDR3 in DNA: TGTGCCAGCTCACCTGAGTCCCACCGCACAGATACGCAGTATTTT. It translates to CASSPESHRTDTQYF.

There are many counts of this clonotype. The chain carries TRBV19 and TRBJ2-1; 13 nucleotides agree with TRBD2. In germline, CDR1 is LNHDA, CDR2 SQIVND (reference sequence). CDR3 length: 16 residues. V shed 4 bases and J 8 bases; nucleotides not matched to a gene: 8. The CDR3: CASSKLAGGNYYEQFF. Here the CDR3 DNA reads TGTGCCAGTAGTAAACTAGCGGGGGGGAATTACTATGAGCAGTTCTTC.